This T cell receptor (beta chain) was observed in a study of cytomegalovirus exposure and HLA in healthy donors. Study-wide results and limits: A few of the chains that were CMV-associated were confirmed in vitro to be specific for CMV antigens.

With regard to this clone: Its antigen is not known.

Sequencing used immunoSEQ multiplex PCR; TCRdb keeps in-frame clones, though not all of them. The table includes about 360,000 clones, 86% detected once. The specimen sequenced was PBMCs. The clonotype was recovered from a woman aged 18-35 years in good health and CMV-seronegative.

The CDR3 sequence is CASSMSWGRLYNEQFF. CDR3 nucleotides: TGTGCCAGTAGTATGAGTTGGGGCAGACTTTACAATGAGCAGTTCTTC. V gene TRBV19 combines with J gene TRBJ2-1, with a possible D match to TRBD1 (5 bases). This CDR3 is built from 16 residues. The germline V and J ends were trimmed by 3 bases and 4 bases, with 16 bases remaining between them. Germline CDR1 reads LNHDA; CDR2 reads SQIVND (reference sequence). The whole variable domain, filled in from reference TRBV19 and TRBJ2-1, reads DGGITQSPKYLFRKEGQNVTLSCEQNLNHDAMYWYRQDPGQGLRLIYYSQIVNDFQKGDIAEGYSVSREKKESFPLTVTSAQKNPTAFYLCASSMSWGRLYNEQFFGPGTRLTVL.